This is a list of T cell receptor beta chains from one sample in a study of T-cell memory formation after mild COVID-19. Via MiXCR, TCRdb re-called the 5' RACE reads, giving one row per CDR3 protein. In the table there are about 560,000 distinct CDR3 sequences, about 18% of which are singletons. Specimen: PBMCs or a T cell subset sorted from them (not recorded which). These receptors all come from an adult woman who had mild COVID-19 (a few samples of this study predate the infection). Cell type and time point are not known. Both conserved end residues are part of each CDR3. A D gene is named only where the DNA matches it firmly. Clone size is not always given. Where it is, it says once, few, many or a class for expanded clones.

D gene | J gene | V gene | clone size | CDR3 protein | CDR3 DNA
TRBD1 | TRBJ2-1 | TRBV7-3 | many | CASSFGGQGLGNEQFF | TGTGCCAGCAGCTTCGGGGGACAGGGGTTGGGGAATGAGCAGTTCTTC
- | TRBJ2-2 | TRBV18 | few | CASSLQGIGSAGELFF | TGTGCCAGCTCGCTCCAGGGGATCGGTTCCGCCGGGGAGCTGTTTTTT
TRBD2 | TRBJ2-5 | TRBV4-2 | - | CASSQVGFLAGGETQYF | TGTGCCAGCAGCCAAGTGGGGTTCCTAGCGGGGGGAGAGACCCAGTACTTC
- | TRBJ1-3 | TRBV29-1 | - | CSAALGSFHTIYF | TGCAGCGCCGCCCTAGGCTCCTTCCACACCATATATTTT
- | TRBJ2-2 | TRBV27 | - | CASGLLTGELFF | TGTGCCAGCGGGTTACTTACCGGGGAGCTGTTTTTT
- | TRBJ2-1 | TRBV4-2 | many | CASSQGNNEQFF | TGTGCCAGCAGCCAAGGGAACAATGAGCAGTTCTTC
- | TRBJ2-3 | TRBV6-1 | - | CASSDPGASTDTQYF | TGTGCCAGCAGTGACCCGGGGGCCTCCACAGATACGCAGTATTTT
TRBD2 | TRBJ2-7 | TRBV6-2/TRBV6-3 | - | CASSRLGTSSVEQYF | TGTGCCAGCAGTCGGCTTGGGACTAGCTCCGTCGAGCAGTACTTC
- | TRBJ2-1 | TRBV7-7 | - | CASSLADARHEQFF | TGTGCTAGCAGCTTAGCGGACGCGCGTCATGAGCAGTTCTTC
TRBD2 | TRBJ2-7 | TRBV4-1 | few | CASSPGGSGGLYYEQYF | TGCGCCAGCAGCCCTGGGGGTAGCGGGGGGTTATACTACGAGCAGTACTTC
- | TRBJ2-7 | TRBV10-3 | few | CAISESVAGAEEQYF | TGTGCCATCAGTGAGTCGGTTGCAGGGGCGGAGGAGCAGTACTTC